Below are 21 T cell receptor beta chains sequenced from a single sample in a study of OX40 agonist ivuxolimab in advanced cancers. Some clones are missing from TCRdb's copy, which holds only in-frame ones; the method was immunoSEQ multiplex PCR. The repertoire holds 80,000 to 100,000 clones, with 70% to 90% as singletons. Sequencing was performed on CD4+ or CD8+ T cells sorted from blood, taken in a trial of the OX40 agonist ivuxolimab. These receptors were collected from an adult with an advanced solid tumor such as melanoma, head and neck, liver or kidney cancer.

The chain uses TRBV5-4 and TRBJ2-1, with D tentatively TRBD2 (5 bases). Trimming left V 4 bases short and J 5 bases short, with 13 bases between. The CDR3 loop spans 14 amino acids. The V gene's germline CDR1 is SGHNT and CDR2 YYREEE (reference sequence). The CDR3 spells CASSGWGVDNEQFF. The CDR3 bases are TGTGCCAGCAGCGGATGGGGAGTCGACAATGAGCAGTTCTTC. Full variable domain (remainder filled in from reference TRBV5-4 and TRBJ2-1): ETGVTQSPTHLIKTRGQQVTLRCSSQSGHNTVSWYQQALGQGPQFIFQYYREEENGRGNFPPRFSGLQFPNYSSELNVNALELDDSALYLCASSGWGVDNEQFFGPGTRLTVL.

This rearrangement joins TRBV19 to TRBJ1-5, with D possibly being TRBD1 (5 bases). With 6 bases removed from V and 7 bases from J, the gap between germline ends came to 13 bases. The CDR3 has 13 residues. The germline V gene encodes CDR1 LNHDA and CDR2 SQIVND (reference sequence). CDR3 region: CASRYIGGQPQHF. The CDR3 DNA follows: TGTGCCAGTAGATATATCGGGGGGCAGCCCCAGCATTTT.

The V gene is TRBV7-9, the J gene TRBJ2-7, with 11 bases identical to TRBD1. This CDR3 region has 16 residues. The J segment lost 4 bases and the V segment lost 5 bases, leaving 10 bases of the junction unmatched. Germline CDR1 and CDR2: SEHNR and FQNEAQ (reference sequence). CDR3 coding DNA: TGTGCCAGCAGCGCCCTCCCAGGGACAGGGGGGTACGAGCAGTACGTC. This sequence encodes CASSALPGTGGYEQYV.

CDR3 protein: CASSPYRGALNTEAFF. In DNA form, the CDR3 reads TGCGCCAGCAGTCCATACAGGGGGGCGCTGAACACTGAAGCTTTCTTT. This chain connects TRBV5-1 to TRBJ1-1; TRBD1 aligns across 8 bases. V shed 5 bases, J shed 0 bases, and the junction held 9 bases outside the gene matches. CDR1 is SGHRS and CDR2 is YFSETQ in the germline V gene. The CDR3 contains 16 residues.

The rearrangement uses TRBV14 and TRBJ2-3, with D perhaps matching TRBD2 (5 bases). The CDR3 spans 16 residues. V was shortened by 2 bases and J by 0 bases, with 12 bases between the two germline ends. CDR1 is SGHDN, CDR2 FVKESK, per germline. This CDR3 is CASSQIGGFSTDTQYF. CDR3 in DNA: TGTGCCAGCAGCCAAATCGGCGGGTTCAGCACAGATACGCAGTATTTT.

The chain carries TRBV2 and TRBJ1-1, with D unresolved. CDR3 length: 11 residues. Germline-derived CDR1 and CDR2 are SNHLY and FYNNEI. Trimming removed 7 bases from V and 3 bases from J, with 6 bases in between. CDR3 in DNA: TGTGCCAGCATATTATACACTGAAGCTTTCTTT. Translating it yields CASILYTEAFF.

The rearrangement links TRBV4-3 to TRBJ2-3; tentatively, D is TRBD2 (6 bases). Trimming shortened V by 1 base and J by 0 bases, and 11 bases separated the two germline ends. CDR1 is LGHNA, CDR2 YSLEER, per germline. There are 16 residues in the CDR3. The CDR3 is CASSQAGSFSTDTQYF. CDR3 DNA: TGCGCCAGCAGCCAAGCCGGGAGTTTTAGCACAGATACGCAGTATTTT.

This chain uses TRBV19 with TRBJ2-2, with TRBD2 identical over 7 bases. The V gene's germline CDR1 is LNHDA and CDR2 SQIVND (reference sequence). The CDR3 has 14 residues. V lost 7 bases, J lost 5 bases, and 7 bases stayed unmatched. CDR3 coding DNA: TGTGCCAGTACCCGTAGGGGAGGGACCGGGGAGCTGTTTTTT. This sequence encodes CASTRRGGTGELFF.

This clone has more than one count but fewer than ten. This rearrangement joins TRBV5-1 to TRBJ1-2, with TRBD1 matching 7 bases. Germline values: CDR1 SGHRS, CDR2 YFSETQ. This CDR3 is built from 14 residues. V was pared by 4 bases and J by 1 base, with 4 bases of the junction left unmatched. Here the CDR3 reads CASSPGDSNYGYTF. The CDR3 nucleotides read TGCGCCAGCAGCCCTGGGGACAGTAACTATGGCTACACCTTC.

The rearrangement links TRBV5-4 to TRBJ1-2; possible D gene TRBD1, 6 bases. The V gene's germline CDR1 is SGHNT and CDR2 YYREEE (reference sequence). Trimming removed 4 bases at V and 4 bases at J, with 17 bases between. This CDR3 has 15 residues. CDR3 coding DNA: TGTGCCAGCAGCCCCGCCCAGGGGCTTACCTATGGCTACACCTTC. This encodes CASSPAQGLTYGYTF.

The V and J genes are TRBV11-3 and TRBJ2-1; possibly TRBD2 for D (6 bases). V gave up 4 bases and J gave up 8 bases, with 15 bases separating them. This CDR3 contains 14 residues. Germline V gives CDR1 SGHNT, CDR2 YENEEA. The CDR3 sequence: CASSYEGGWDEQFF. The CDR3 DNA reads TGTGCCAGCAGCTATGAGGGAGGTTGGGATGAGCAGTTCTTC.

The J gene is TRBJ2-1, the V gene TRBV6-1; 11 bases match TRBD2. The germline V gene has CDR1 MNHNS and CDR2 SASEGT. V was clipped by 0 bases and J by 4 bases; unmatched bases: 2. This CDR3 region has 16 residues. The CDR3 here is CASSEAGTSGYNEQFF. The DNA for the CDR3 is TGTGCCAGCAGTGAAGCCGGGACTAGCGGTTACAATGAGCAGTTCTTC.

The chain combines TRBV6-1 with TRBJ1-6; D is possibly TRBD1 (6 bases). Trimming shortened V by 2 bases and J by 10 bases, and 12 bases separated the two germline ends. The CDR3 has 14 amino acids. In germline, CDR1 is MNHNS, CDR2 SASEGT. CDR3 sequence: CASSEPGTNSPLHF. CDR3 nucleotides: TGTGCCAGCAGTGAACCCGGGACAAACTCACCCCTCCACTTT.

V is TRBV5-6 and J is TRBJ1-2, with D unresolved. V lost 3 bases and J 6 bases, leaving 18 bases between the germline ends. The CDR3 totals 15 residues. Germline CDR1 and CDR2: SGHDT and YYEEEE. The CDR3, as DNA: TGTGCCAGCAGCTCGGCGGGCTTAAATAGGGATGGCTACACCTTC. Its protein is CASSSAGLNRDGYTF. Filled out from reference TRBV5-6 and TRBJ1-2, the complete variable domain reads DAGVTQSPTHLIKTRGQQVTLRCSPKSGHDTVSWYQQALGQGPQFIFQYYEEEERQRGNFPDRFSGHQFPNYSSELNVNALLLGDSALYLCASSSAGLNRDGYTFGSGTRLTVV.

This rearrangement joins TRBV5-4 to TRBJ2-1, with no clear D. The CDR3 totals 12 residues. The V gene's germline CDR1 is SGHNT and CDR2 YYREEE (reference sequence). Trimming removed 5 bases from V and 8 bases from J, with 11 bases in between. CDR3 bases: TGTGCCAGCAGTTCCCTTCCCCATGAGCAGTTCTTC. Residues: CASSSLPHEQFF.

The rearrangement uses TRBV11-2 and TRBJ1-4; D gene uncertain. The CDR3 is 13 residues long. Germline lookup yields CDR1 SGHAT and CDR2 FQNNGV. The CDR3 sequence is CATSRVPNEKLFF. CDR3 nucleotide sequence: TGTGCAACTTCCAGAGTCCCTAATGAAAAACTGTTTTTT.

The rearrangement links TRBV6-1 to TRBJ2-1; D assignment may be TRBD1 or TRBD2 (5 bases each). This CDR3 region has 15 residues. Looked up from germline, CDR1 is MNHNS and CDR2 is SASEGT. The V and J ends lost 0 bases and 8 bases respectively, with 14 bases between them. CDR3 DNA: TGTGCCAGCAGTGAAGCCCGGGACCAGCGGCATGAGCAGTTCTTC. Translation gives CASSEARDQRHEQFF.

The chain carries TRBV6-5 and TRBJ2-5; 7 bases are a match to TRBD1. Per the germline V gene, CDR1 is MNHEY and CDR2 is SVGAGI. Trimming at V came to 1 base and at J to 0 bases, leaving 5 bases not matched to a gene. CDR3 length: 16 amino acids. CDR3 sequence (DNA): TGTGCCAGCAGTTACTACCCGGGACAGTACCAAGAGACCCAGTACTTC. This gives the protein CASSYYPGQYQETQYF.

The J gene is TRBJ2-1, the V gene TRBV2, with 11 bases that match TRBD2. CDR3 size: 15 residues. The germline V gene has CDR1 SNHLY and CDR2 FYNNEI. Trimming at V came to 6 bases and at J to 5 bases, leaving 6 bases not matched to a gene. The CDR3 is CASSRTSGLNNEQFF. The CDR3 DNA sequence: TGTGCCAGCAGCCGGACTAGCGGGCTAAACAATGAGCAGTTCTTC.

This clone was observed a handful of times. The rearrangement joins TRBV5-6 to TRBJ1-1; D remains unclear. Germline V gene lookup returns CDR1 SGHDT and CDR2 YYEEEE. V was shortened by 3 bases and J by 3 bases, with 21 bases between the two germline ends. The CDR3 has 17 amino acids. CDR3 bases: TGTGCCAGCAGCTCTTATCGCTACGATAGCGAGGACACTGAAGCTTTCTTT. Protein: CASSSYRYDSEDTEAFF.

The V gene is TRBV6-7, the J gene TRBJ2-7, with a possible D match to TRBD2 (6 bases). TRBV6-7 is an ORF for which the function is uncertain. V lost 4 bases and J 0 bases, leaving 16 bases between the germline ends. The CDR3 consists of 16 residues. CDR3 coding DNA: TGTGCCAGCAGTTCTCGTGAACTAGCCCGCTCCTACGAGCAGTACGTC. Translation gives CASSSRELARSYEQYV.